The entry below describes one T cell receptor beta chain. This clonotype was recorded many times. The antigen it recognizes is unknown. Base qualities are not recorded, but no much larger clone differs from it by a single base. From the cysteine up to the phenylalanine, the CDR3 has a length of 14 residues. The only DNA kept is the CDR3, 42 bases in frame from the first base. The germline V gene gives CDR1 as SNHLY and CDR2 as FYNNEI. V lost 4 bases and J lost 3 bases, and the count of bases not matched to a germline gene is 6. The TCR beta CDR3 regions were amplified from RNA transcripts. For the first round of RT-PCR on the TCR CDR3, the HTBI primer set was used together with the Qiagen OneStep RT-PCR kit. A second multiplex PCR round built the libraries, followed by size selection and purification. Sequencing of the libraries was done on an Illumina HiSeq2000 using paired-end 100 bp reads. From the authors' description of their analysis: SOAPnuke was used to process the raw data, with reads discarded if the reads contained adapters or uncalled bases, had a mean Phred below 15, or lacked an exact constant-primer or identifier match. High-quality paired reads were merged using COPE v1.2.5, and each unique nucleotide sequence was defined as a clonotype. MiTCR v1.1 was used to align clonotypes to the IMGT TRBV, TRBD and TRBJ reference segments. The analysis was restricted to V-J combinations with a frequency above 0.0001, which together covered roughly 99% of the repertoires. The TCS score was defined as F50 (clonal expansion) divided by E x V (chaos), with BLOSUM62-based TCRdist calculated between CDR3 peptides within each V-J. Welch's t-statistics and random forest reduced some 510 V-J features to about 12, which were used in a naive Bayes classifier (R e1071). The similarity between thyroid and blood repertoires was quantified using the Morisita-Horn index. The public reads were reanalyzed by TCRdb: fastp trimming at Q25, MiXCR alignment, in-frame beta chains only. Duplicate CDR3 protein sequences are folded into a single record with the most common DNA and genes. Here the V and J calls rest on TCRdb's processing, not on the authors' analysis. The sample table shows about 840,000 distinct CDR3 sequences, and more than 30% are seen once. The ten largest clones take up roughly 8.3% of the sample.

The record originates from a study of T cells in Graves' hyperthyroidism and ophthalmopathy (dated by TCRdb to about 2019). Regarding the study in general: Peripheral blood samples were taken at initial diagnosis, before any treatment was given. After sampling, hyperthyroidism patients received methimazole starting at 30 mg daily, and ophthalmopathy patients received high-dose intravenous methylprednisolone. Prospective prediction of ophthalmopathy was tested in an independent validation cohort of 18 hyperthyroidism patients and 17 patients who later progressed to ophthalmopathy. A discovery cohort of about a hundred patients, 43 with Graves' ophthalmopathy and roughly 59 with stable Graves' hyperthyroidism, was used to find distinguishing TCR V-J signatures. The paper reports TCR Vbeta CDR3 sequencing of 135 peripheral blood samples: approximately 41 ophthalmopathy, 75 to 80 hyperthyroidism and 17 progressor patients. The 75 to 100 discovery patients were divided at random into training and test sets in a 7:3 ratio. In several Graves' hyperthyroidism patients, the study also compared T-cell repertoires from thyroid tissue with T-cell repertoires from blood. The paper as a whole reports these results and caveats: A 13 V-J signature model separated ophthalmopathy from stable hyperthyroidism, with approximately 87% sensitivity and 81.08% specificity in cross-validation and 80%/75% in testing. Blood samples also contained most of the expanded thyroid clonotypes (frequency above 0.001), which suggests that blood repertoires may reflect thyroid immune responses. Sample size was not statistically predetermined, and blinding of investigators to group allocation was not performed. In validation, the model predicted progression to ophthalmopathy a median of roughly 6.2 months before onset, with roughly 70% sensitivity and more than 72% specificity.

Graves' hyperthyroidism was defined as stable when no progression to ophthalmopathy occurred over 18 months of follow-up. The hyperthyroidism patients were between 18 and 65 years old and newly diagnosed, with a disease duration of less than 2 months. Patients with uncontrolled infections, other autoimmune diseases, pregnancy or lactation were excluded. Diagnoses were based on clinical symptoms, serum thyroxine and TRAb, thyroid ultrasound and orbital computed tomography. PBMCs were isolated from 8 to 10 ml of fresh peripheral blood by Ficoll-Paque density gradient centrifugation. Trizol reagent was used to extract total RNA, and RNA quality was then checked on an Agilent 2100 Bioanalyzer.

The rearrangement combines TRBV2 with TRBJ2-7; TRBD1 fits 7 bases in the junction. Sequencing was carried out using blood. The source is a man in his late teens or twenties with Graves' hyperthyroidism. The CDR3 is CASSGDSMIYEQYF. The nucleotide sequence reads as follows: TGTGCCAGCAGTGGGGACAGTATGATCTACGAGCAGTACTTC.